Given below is one TCR beta chain in context. These data come from a study of blood T cell repertoires in COVID-19. The overall study: Nucleic acid was either cDNA or gDNA, and it came from T cells, B-cell-depleted T cells, or PBMCs.

Across 20 to 25 US areas, participants ranged in age from about 18 to 90 years. This table comes from immunoSEQ multiplex PCR, and its TCRdb copy is limited to in-frame clones, with some not included. Of 490,000 or so clones detected, 70% to 90% appear once; the ten largest clones hold approximately 2%. The source is a woman in her thirties or forties who had recovered from COVID-19. Material for sequencing was PBMCs or T cells enriched from blood (not recorded which).

The CDR3 sequence: CATSDGTSPYF. DNA of the CDR3: TGTGCCACCAGTGATGGGACTAGCCCTTACTTC. This sequence joins TRBV24-1 and TRBJ2-5; 9 bases are a match to TRBD2. This CDR3 comprises 11 residues. V lost 3 bases and J lost 14; bases outside the gene matches: 3. CDR1 KGHDR and CDR2 SFDVKD come from the germline V gene.